Listed below are T cell receptor beta chains from one sample, sequenced in a study of cytotoxic CD8 clonotypes in ibrutinib-treated CLL. This table comes from immunoSEQ multiplex PCR, and its TCRdb copy is limited to in-frame clones, with some not included. Among 150,000 or so clones listed, approximately 77% were seen once. The specimen comprised PBMCs, sampled after 12 months of ibrutinib treatment. The receptors shown here come from a human donor with chronic lymphocytic leukemia. The CDR3 runs from the conserved cysteine through the conserved F or W. The D gene is left open where the match is weak. Expanded clones are given a class, and other clones once, few, many or no size at all.

abundance	v_gene	len	j_gene	d_gene	CDR3aa	CDR3nt
NA	TRBV7-9	13	TRBJ1-5	NA	CASSRDSNQPQHF	TGTGCCAGCAGCCGAGATAGCAATCAGCCCCAGCATTTT
NA	TRBV6-5	15	TRBJ2-7	TRBD1	CASTKTGTGVYEQYF	TGTGCCAGCACCAAGACCGGGACAGGGGTTTACGAGCAGTACTTC
NA	TRBV2	13	TRBJ2-5	NA	CASNRGAQETQYF	TGTGCCAGCAATCGGGGGGCGCAAGAGACCCAGTACTTC
NA	TRBV19	16	TRBJ1-4	NA	CASSLKGTLLDGKLFF	TGTGCCAGTAGCCTGAAAGGGACCCTCCTCGACGGAAAACTGTTTTTT
NA	TRBV7-3	15	TRBJ1-6	NA	CASSLLQPVDSPLHF	TGTGCCAGCAGCTTATTGCAACCGGTGGATTCACCCCTCCACTTT
NA	TRBV15	13	TRBJ2-7	NA	CATSRDGAYEQYF	TGTGCCACCAGTAGGGACGGGGCCTACGAGCAGTACTTC
NA	TRBV7-9	15	TRBJ2-2	NA	CASRRGAENTGELFF	TGTGCCAGCCGCCGAGGCGCGGAGAACACCGGGGAGCTGTTTTTT
NA	TRBV13	15	TRBJ2-1	TRBD2	CASSSRLAGRVEQFF	TGTGCCAGCAGCTCCCGACTAGCGGGAAGGGTTGAGCAGTTCTTC
NA	TRBV4-3	17	TRBJ1-2	TRBD1	CASSQEARGPSPYGYTF	TGCGCCAGCAGCCAAGAGGCCAGGGGGCCGTCCCCCTATGGCTACACCTTC
NA	TRBV6-6	15	TRBJ1-2	TRBD1	CASSYRDRGGNGYTF	TGTGCCAGCAGTTACAGGGACAGGGGTGGAAATGGCTACACCTTC
NA	TRBV2	12	TRBJ2-5	TRBD1	CASAGQGETQYF	TGTGCCAGCGCGGGACAGGGTGAGACCCAGTACTTC
NA	TRBV6-5	14	TRBJ1-1	NA	CASPREGMNTEAFF	TGTGCCAGCCCCAGGGAGGGAATGAACACTGAAGCTTTCTTT
NA	TRBV19	15	TRBJ2-5	TRBD1	CATGSGTGVQETQYF	TGTGCCACCGGGTCCGGGACAGGTGTCCAAGAGACCCAGTACTTC
NA	TRBV7-8	17	TRBJ1-2	NA	CASSLFFATSEHYGYTF	TGTGCCAGCAGCTTATTTTTTGCGACCTCAGAGCACTATGGCTACACCTTC
NA	TRBV9	12	TRBJ2-1	NA	CASSTRYNEQFF	TGTGCCAGCAGCACCCGCTACAATGAGCAGTTCTTC
NA	TRBV7-2	13	TRBJ1-1	NA	CASSAWTNTEAFF	TGTGCCAGCAGCGCCTGGACAAACACTGAAGCTTTCTTT
NA	TRBV29-1	12	TRBJ1-5	NA	CSAGTLNQPQHF	TGCAGCGCGGGGACACTGAATCAGCCCCAGCATTTT
NA	TRBV7-9	12	TRBJ1-2	NA	CASRGGNYGYTF	TGTGCCAGCAGGGGGGGCAACTATGGCTACACCTTC
NA	TRBV27	13	TRBJ2-3	TRBD1	CASRRQGADTQYF	TGTGCCAGCAGGCGACAGGGCGCAGATACGCAGTATTTT
NA	TRBV11-2	14	TRBJ2-5	TRBD2	CASSFRGSEETQYF	TGTGCCAGCAGCTTTCGCGGGAGTGAGGAGACCCAGTACTTC
NA	TRBV6-5	13	TRBJ1-1	NA	CASTPDMNTEAFF	TGTGCCAGCACCCCTGACATGAACACTGAAGCTTTCTTT
NA	TRBV27	14	TRBJ2-7	NA	CASSPRIVGDEQYF	TGTGCCAGCAGTCCCCGAATCGTGGGTGACGAGCAGTACTTC
once	TRBV9	15	TRBJ2-7	NA	CASSAGDAGRGEQYF	TGTGCCAGCAGCGCCGGGGACGCCGGCAGGGGCGAGCAGTACTTC
NA	TRBV19	14	TRBJ1-1	TRBD1	CASSISQGGSEAFF	TGTGCCAGTAGTATATCGCAGGGGGGGTCTGAAGCTTTCTTT
NA	TRBV11-2	14	TRBJ2-7	NA	CASSLDRQNYEQYF	TGTGCCAGCAGCTTAGACAGGCAAAACTACGAGCAGTACTTC
NA	TRBV2	15	TRBJ1-6	NA	CASSESRTDNSPLHF	TGTGCCAGCAGTGAATCCAGGACAGATAATTCACCCCTCCACTTT